This T cell receptor (beta chain) was found in a study of regulatory T cells in long-lasting Graves disease. This clonotype was seen only a few times. As to time point: newly diagnosed GD, antithyroid drugs for less than 3 months. The authors made the TCR library using RNA they extracted from PBMCs. Sequencing libraries for TCR beta were prepared with iRepertoire HTBI primers and Arm-PCR of CDR3 regions. TCRdb reprocessed the multiplex PCR reads via MiXCR and lists one record per CDR3 protein. This table holds hundreds of thousands of distinct CDR3 sequences, 16% found once. The CDR3 has 15 residues. CDR1 and CDR2 from the germline V gene are DFQATT and SNEGSKA (reference sequence). Trimming left V 0 bases short and J 5 bases short, with 14 bases between. In addition, the sample was reused for a study of T cells in Graves' hyperthyroidism and ophthalmopathy. This second study says: Graves' hyperthyroidism is called stable when ophthalmopathy does not progress within 18 months. For ophthalmopathy, model prediction preceded onset by a median roughly 6.2 months.

V is TRBV20-1 and J is TRBJ1-5; D not resolved. This receptor was taken from a woman aged 25 to 39 with Graves disease. The sequenced sample was peripheral blood mononuclear cells (PBMCs), obtained at new diagnosis, from a patient treated with antithyroid drugs. Written as DNA, the CDR3 is TGCAGTGCTAGAGATCGTTTTTCAGGCCATCAGCCCCAGCATTTT. This gives the protein CSARDRFSGHQPQHF.